The next 22 T cell receptor beta chains were all read from a single sample in a study of type 1 regulatory T cells. Their antigen targets remain unknown. TCRdb fed the reads into MiXCR, producing one record per CDR3 protein. The sample lists roughly 46,000 distinct CDR3 sequences; roughly an eighth were seen once. The sequenced material came from cultured non-Tr1 T cells, either the whole culture or a sorted T cell fraction (not recorded which). All receptors derive from a human donor in good health.

This clonotype was seen more than once but under ten times. The rearrangement uses TRBV2 and TRBJ1-2; no clear D. CDR3 length: 14 amino acids. V lost 2 bases and J 7 bases, leaving 14 bases between the germline ends. CDR1 is SNHLY and CDR2 is FYNNEI in the germline V gene. The DNA for the CDR3 is TGTGCCAGCAGTGAACGGGGTTATATCGGTGGCTACACCTTC. Protein product: CASSERGYIGGYTF.

There are many counts of this clonotype. The chain recombines TRBV12-3 or TRBV12-4 with TRBJ2-3; a weak D match, TRBD1 (6 bases). This CDR3 contains 13 residues. V lost 6 bases and J lost 3, with 10 bases in between. The CDR3 spells CASRQGATDTQYF. CDR3 nucleotides: TGTGCCAGCAGACAGGGAGCAACAGATACGCAGTATTTT.

V gene TRBV24-1 combines with J gene TRBJ2-1; 8 nucleotides agree with TRBD2. The length of the CDR3 is 13 residues. Germline V gene sequence: CDR1 KGHDR, CDR2 SFDVKD. The V segment lost 6 bases and the J segment 9 bases; nucleotides outside the gene matches: 6. As DNA, the CDR3 is TGTGCCACCAGTCTAGACGGGAGGGGTGAGCAGTTCTTC. Amino acids: CATSLDGRGEQFF.

This rearrangement joins TRBV12-3 or TRBV12-4 to TRBJ2-5; D tentatively reads TRBD1 or TRBD2 (5 bases each). This CDR3 region has 14 residues. The V and J ends lost 5 bases and 3 bases respectively, with 13 bases between them. The CDR3, as DNA: TGTGCCAGCAGTGGGTCGGGGACCGAAGAGACCCAGTACTTC. Protein product: CASSGSGTEETQYF.

At least ten counts were recorded for this clonotype. This chain uses TRBV5-1 with TRBJ2-3, with TRBD2 identical over 8 bases. This CDR3 region has 14 residues. The germline V gene encodes CDR1 SGHRS and CDR2 YFSETQ. The J segment lost 5 bases and the V segment lost 4 bases, leaving 6 bases of the junction unmatched. The CDR3 DNA is TGCGCCAGCAGCCCGAGCGGGAGTGGAGATACGCAGTATTTT. Translating it yields CASSPSGSGDTQYF. The full variable domain, its missing parts supplied by reference TRBV5-1 and TRBJ2-3, is KAGVTQTPRYLIKTRGQQVTLSCSPISGHRSVSWYQQTPGQGLQFLFEYFSETQRNKGNFPGRFSGRQFSNSRSEMNVSTLELGDSALYLCASSPSGSGDTQYFGPGTRLTVL.

This chain links TRBV27 with TRBJ2-1; tentative D call: TRBD1 (5 bases). The V end lost 5 bases, the J end lost 6 bases, and 20 bases lay between the germline ends. The germline gives CDR1 MNHEY, CDR2 SMNVEV (reference sequence). This CDR3 comprises 16 residues. The CDR3 DNA reads TGTGCCAGCAGTCTAGGATCAGGGTTCGTAAGCAATGAGCAGTTCTTC. It is translated as CASSLGSGFVSNEQFF.

Remarks on this clonotype: An end of the junction differs from the germline gene, which may be a read error. The genes are TRBV3-1 and TRBJ2-1, with D perhaps matching TRBD2 (6 bases). CDR1 is LGHDT and CDR2 is YNNKEL in the germline V gene (reference sequence). This CDR3 is 14 amino acids long. The CDR3 coding sequence is TGTGCCAGCAGCCCGGGGACTTCAATTAATGTGCAGTTCTTC. Its protein is CASSPGTSINVQFF.

This clonotype was seen many times. V usage is TRBV5-1 and J usage is TRBJ2-3; D possibly corresponds to TRBD1 (6 bases). V was trimmed by 4 bases and J by 0 bases, leaving 12 bases between them. The germline CDR1 and CDR2 sequences are SGHRS and YFSETQ. This CDR3 has 15 residues. CDR3: CASSLSTGSTDTQYF. The CDR3 DNA reads TGCGCCAGCAGCCTTAGCACAGGGAGCACAGATACGCAGTATTTT.

Of note for this clonotype: This may come from a read error, since a much larger clone is one base off. This chain joins TRBV7-3 and TRBJ2-1, with D perhaps TRBD2 (5 bases). CDR3 length: 15 residues. The germline V gene has CDR1 SGHTA and CDR2 FQGTGA. The CDR3 region has the DNA TGTGCCAGCAGCTTAACCCCGGGAACCTACAATGAGCAGCTCTTC. It codes for CASSLTPGTYNEQLF.

This clonotype occurred many times. The rearrangement joins TRBV5-1 to TRBJ2-5, with TRBD2 as a possible D gene (6 bases). Germline V gene sequence: CDR1 SGHRS, CDR2 YFSETQ. There are 15 residues in the CDR3. Trimming pared 5 bases from V and 1 base from J, leaving 15 bases between. CDR3 nucleotide sequence: TGCGCCAGCAGATCCACTACGGGAGCCCAAGAGACCCAGTACTTC. Protein: CASRSTTGAQETQYF. The whole variable domain, filled in from reference TRBV5-1 and TRBJ2-5, reads KAGVTQTPRYLIKTRGQQVTLSCSPISGHRSVSWYQQTPGQGLQFLFEYFSETQRNKGNFPGRFSGRQFSNSRSEMNVSTLELGDSALYLCASRSTTGAQETQYFGPGTRLLVL.

This chain connects TRBV19 to TRBJ2-4, with 7 bases identical to TRBD2. The germline V gene has CDR1 LNHDA and CDR2 SQIVND (reference sequence). The trim removed 4 bases at V and 9 bases at J, leaving 9 bases unmatched. The CDR3 covers 14 residues. In nucleotides, the CDR3 is TGTGCCAGTAGTACTTCGACGGGGACTACCATTCAGTACTTC. It translates to CASSTSTGTTIQYF.

This clonotype was counted ten times or more. CDR3 coding DNA: TGTGCCAGCAGCCGACAGGGACCCTACAATGAGCAGTTCTTC. As protein: CASSRQGPYNEQFF. The chain couples TRBV3-1 to TRBJ2-1, with 7 bases fitting TRBD1. The CDR3 runs 14 residues. Unmatched junction bases numbered 2, after V lost 4 bases and J lost 2 bases. CDR1 is LGHDT, CDR2 YNNKEL, per germline (reference sequence).

A few counts support this clonotype. This chain links TRBV28 with TRBJ1-3, with TRBD1 matching 7 bases. Germline CDR1 is MDHEN and CDR2 is SYDVKM. The CDR3 spans 15 residues. J was trimmed by 1 base and V by 7 bases; bases with no gene match: 7. CDR3 in amino acids: CASITGAESGNTIYF. For the CDR3, the DNA is TGTGCCAGCATCACAGGGGCAGAGTCTGGAAACACCATATATTTT.

The chain combines TRBV20-1 with TRBJ2-3; D gene uncertain. V lost 3 bases, J lost 0 bases, and 10 bases lay in between. The CDR3 loop spans 14 amino acids. The germline CDR1 and CDR2 sequences are DFQATT and SNEGSKA (reference sequence). The CDR3 loop reads CSASLSSSTDTQYF. In DNA, the CDR3 is TGCAGTGCTAGTCTCTCCTCTAGCACAGATACGCAGTATTTT.

This clonotype occurred many times. This rearrangement joins TRBV28 to TRBJ2-5; D gene uncertain. V was trimmed by 2 bases and J by 3 bases, leaving 7 bases between them. This CDR3 is 13 amino acids long. Germline CDR1 is MDHEN and CDR2 is SYDVKM. In nucleotides, the CDR3 is TGTGCCAGCAGTTTAAGGCCCGAAGAGACCCAGTACTTC. The encoded protein is CASSLRPEETQYF.

Of note for this clonotype: Without the conserved terminal phenylalanine or tryptophan, this CDR3 likely stems from a read error. V is TRBV18 and J is TRBJ1-5, with D possibly matching TRBD1 (5 bases). From germline, CDR1 is KGHSH and CDR2 LQKENI. This CDR3 contains 13 residues. The V and J ends lost 6 bases and 5 bases respectively, with 11 bases between them. The CDR3 DNA reads TGTGCCAGCTCCCCCCAGGGTGATCAGCCCCAGCATCTT. Translated: CASSPQGDQPQHL.

The chain couples TRBV20-1 to TRBJ2-7; D is unclear. Per germline, CDR1 DFQATT and CDR2 SNEGSKA (reference sequence). The CDR3 covers 14 residues. V was pared by 3 bases and J by 4 bases, with 16 bases between. The CDR3: CSASEAPVKYEQYF. CDR3 nucleotides: TGCAGTGCTAGCGAGGCGCCGGTAAAGTACGAGCAGTACTTC.

This clonotype came up a few times. The chain employs TRBV18 and TRBJ2-7; possible D gene TRBD1, 6 bases. Between the trimmed V and J ends, which lost 8 bases and 9 bases, there was a span of 20 bases. The CDR3 extends over 13 amino acids. CDR1 KGHSH and CDR2 LQKENI come from the germline V gene. CDR3 nucleotides: TGTGCCAGCCGCCCGACCTTGGACAGTTTGCAGTACTTC. Residues: CASRPTLDSLQYF.

The chain is built from TRBV19 and TRBJ1-5; possible D gene TRBD1, 6 bases. Germline V gene data show CDR1 as LNHDA and CDR2 as SQIVND (reference sequence). The CDR3 contains 18 residues. The V end lost 6 bases, the J end lost 4 bases, and 25 bases lay between the germline ends. CDR3 residues: CASSRTDRLATSNQPQHF. CDR3 nucleotide sequence: TGTGCCAGTAGCCGAACGGACAGACTAGCGACAAGTAATCAGCCCCAGCATTTT.

This clonotype appeared a few times. The V gene is TRBV5-1, the J gene TRBJ2-4; 7 positions match TRBD1. Germline V lookup: CDR1 SGHRS, CDR2 YFSETQ. CDR3 length: 15 amino acids. V lost 4 bases and J lost 1; bases outside the gene matches: 5. Here the CDR3 DNA reads TGCGCCAGCAGCACGGGACAGTTGGCCAAAAACATTCAGTACTTC. Amino acid sequence: CASSTGQLAKNIQYF.

This clonotype was counted at least ten times. The gene calls are TRBV6-5 and TRBJ1-2; the D gene is possibly TRBD1 (5 bases). CDR1 and CDR2 from the germline V gene are MNHEY and SVGAGI. V lost 5 bases and J 5 bases, leaving 15 bases between the germline ends. The CDR3 totals 14 residues. The CDR3 DNA reads TGTGCCAGCAGTCGAGGACAAGGCCGTTATGGCTACACCTTC. Residues: CASSRGQGRYGYTF.

This clonotype came up a few times. V and J are TRBV11-2 and TRBJ2-7; 8 bases are a match to TRBD1. The CDR3 has 13 amino acids. CDR1 and CDR2 from the germline V gene are SGHAT and FQNNGV. Trimming at V came to 5 bases and at J to 6 bases, leaving 6 bases not matched to a gene. The CDR3: CASSPRRGLEQYF. Here the CDR3 DNA reads TGTGCCAGCAGCCCCCGCAGGGGGCTCGAGCAGTACTTC.